One sample yielded the 15 T cell receptor beta chains listed below, sequenced in a study of vaccination effects on CD4 cells after COVID-19. Assay: immunoSEQ multiplex PCR; the TCRdb copy retains only in-frame clones and omits some. The table lists over 25,000 clones, 74% of them singletons, with roughly 15% in the top ten. In the ViraFEST assay, antigen-specific CD4+ clonotypes were identified by expansion after peptide-pool stimulation. It was after 10 days of culture that CD4+ T cells were isolated. Participants completed two doses of the BNT162b2 or mRNA-1273 vaccine. Which antigens these TCRs recognize remains unknown. The sequencing here drew on CD4+ T cells from PBMCs cultured with HCoV-229E spike peptides, taken after COVID-19 vaccination. The receptors originated from a human donor who received a COVID-19 vaccine.

In its sample, this clone is medium-sized. The chain couples TRBV6-5 to TRBJ1-3; D uncertain. The CDR3 has 15 amino acids. V was cut by 2 bases and J by 2 bases, with 10 bases left in between. The germline V gene encodes CDR1 MNHEY and CDR2 SVGAGI. CDR3 sequence reads: CASSYVGKPGNTIYF. CDR3 coding DNA: TGTGCCAGCAGTTACGTCGGGAAACCTGGAAACACCATATATTTT.

V usage is TRBV29-1 and J usage is TRBJ2-3; D not certain. Per germline, CDR1 SQVTM and CDR2 ANQGSEA. The CDR3 is 12 amino acids. V lost 6 bases, J lost 3 bases, and 10 bases lay in between. Written as DNA, the CDR3 is TGCAGCGTAAATGAGGCGACAGATACGCAGTATTTT. It yields the protein CSVNEATDTQYF.

V is TRBV10-3 and J is TRBJ1-4; D is unresolved. V lost 4 bases, J lost 8 bases, and 11 bases lay in between. CDR3 length: 13 amino acids. Germline V lookup: CDR1 ENHRY, CDR2 SYGVKD. The CDR3 protein is CAISAQAGEKLFF. CDR3 nucleotides: TGTGCCATCAGTGCGCAGGCCGGCGAAAAACTGTTTTTT.

This chain connects TRBV10-3 to TRBJ1-1; D is possibly TRBD1 (5 bases). The V gene lost 3 bases and the J gene lost 3 bases, with 8 bases spanning the gap. CDR3 size: 13 residues. Germline V gives CDR1 ENHRY, CDR2 SYGVKD. The CDR3 reads CAISDKGYTEAFF. DNA of the CDR3: TGTGCCATCAGTGATAAGGGGTACACTGAAGCTTTCTTT.

This chain joins TRBV5-5 and TRBJ2-3; D possibly corresponds to TRBD1 (6 bases). Trimming left V 4 bases short and J 6 bases short, with 12 bases between. The CDR3 consists of 13 residues. CDR1 and CDR2 (germline): SGHKS, YYEKEE (reference sequence). This chain's CDR3 is CASSQLDRDTQYF. The DNA of the CDR3 is TGTGCCAGCAGCCAACTAGACAGGGATACGCAGTATTTT.

This rearrangement joins TRBV6-5 to TRBJ2-5; 7 nucleotides align to TRBD2. Trimming removed 6 bases from V and 5 bases from J; junction bases left unmatched: 9. Germline V gene data show CDR1 as MNHEY and CDR2 as SVGAGI. The CDR3 loop spans 14 amino acids. The CDR3: CASSRGLVSETQYF. CDR3 nucleotides: TGTGCCAGCAGCCGTGGACTAGTGAGCGAGACCCAGTACTTC.

Only a few counts were recorded for this clone. The rearrangement links TRBV7-9 to TRBJ2-7, with 7 bases lining up with TRBD1. J gave up 12 bases and V 5 bases, and 7 bases lay outside the gene matches. The CDR3 length is 11 residues. The germline gives CDR1 SEHNR, CDR2 FQNEAQ (reference sequence). Here the CDR3 DNA reads TGTGCCAGCAGCCGTGACAGGGCTCTGTACTTC. Translating gives CASSRDRALYF.

The gene calls are TRBV28 and TRBJ1-2; D not certain. The CDR3 contains 12 residues. V was shortened by 7 bases and J by 3 bases, with 9 bases between the two germline ends. Per the germline V gene, CDR1 is MDHEN and CDR2 is SYDVKM. The CDR3 loop reads CASTDVDYGYTF. CDR3 coding DNA: TGTGCCAGCACCGACGTGGACTATGGCTACACCTTC.

V usage is TRBV27 and J usage is TRBJ2-7; TRBD1 aligns across 9 bases. This CDR3 has 16 residues. Trimming at V came to 6 bases and at J to 2 bases, leaving 11 bases not matched to a gene. Germline CDR1 MNHEY, CDR2 SMNVEV (reference sequence). The CDR3 nucleotides are TGTGCCAGCAGGGAACAGGGGGCTTTATCCGCCTACGAGCAGTACTTC. Translation: CASREQGALSAYEQYF.

The chain joins TRBV6-2 or TRBV6-3 to TRBJ2-3; TRBD2 might be the D (7 bases). V was clipped by 4 bases and J by 1 base, with 12 bases between them. Germline assignment: CDR1 MNHEY and CDR2 SVGEGT. This CDR3 comprises 15 residues. The DNA of the CDR3 is TGTGCCAGCAGTTTCGGGGGGCTAGGCACAGATACGCAGTATTTT. As protein: CASSFGGLGTDTQYF.

This rearrangement joins TRBV25-1 to TRBJ2-4; TRBD1 agrees at 8 bases. The CDR3 is 12 residues long. CDR1 is MGHDK, CDR2 SYGVNS, per germline. Trimming at V came to 4 bases and at J to 11 bases, leaving 4 bases not matched to a gene. For the CDR3, the DNA is TGTGCCAGCAGTGCTCAGACAGGGGTTCAGTACTTC. This sequence encodes CASSAQTGVQYF.

This clone was counted only a few times. This rearrangement joins TRBV10-3 to TRBJ1-6, with 11 bases aligning to TRBD1. With V trimmed by 0 bases and J by 9 bases, 4 bases remained unmatched. Germline CDR1 reads ENHRY; CDR2 reads SYGVKD. There are 16 residues in the CDR3. In nucleotides, the CDR3 is TGTGCCATCAGTGAGTCGCTGGGACAGGGGGGTTCACCCCTCCACTTT. Its translation is CAISESLGQGGSPLHF.

The genes are TRBV5-1 and TRBJ2-1; 8 nucleotides agree with TRBD2. Germline-derived CDR1 and CDR2 are SGHRS and YFSETQ. The ends lost 1 base at V and 14 bases at J; junction bases unmatched: 14. The CDR3 contains 15 residues. CDR3 amino acids: CASSLQLRGDQEEFF. CDR3 DNA sequence: TGCGCCAGCAGCTTGCAATTGCGGGGGGACCAAGAGGAGTTCTTC.

The rearrangement joins TRBV11-2 to TRBJ1-5; no definite D call. The length of the CDR3 is 15 residues. CDR1 is SGHAT, CDR2 FQNNGV, per germline. V shed 0 bases and J shed 4 bases, with 10 bases lying between them. CDR3 sequence: CASSLDAQRNQPQHF. The CDR3 nucleotides read TGTGCCAGCAGCTTAGATGCTCAGAGAAATCAGCCCCAGCATTTT.

The chain combines TRBV5-1 with TRBJ2-3, with 11 bases that match TRBD2. The CDR3 is 16 residues long. Germline CDR1 is SGHRS and CDR2 is YFSETQ. The V gene end was trimmed by 0 bases and the J gene end by 3 bases; junction bases not matched to a gene: 3. The CDR3 here is CASSLVLAGGTDTQYF. The CDR3 DNA follows: TGCGCCAGCAGCTTGGTCTTAGCGGGGGGGACAGATACGCAGTATTTT.